Described below is a single T cell receptor beta chain sequence and its context. This clone showed up just once. The specificity of this receptor is unknown. No clone much larger than this one lies a single base away; base qualities are absent. This entry is derived from a study of T cell changes during pregnancy in multiple sclerosis (dated by TCRdb to the late 2010s). About the full investigation: In women with multiple sclerosis, the researchers looked at how the T cell repertoire shifted as pregnancy progressed.

The CDR3 runs 17 amino acids, cysteine and phenylalanine included. The entry retains the CDR3 DNA only, 51 bases that are in frame from base 1. Cut back by 1 base and 0 bases, the V and J ends lie 13 bases apart. In the germline V gene, CDR1 corresponds to SGHTA and CDR2 to FQGNSA. Library preparation used the immunoSEQ multiplex PCR assay. In its TCRdb copy, this immuneACCESS table keeps in-frame sequences only and misses some clones. Where compared with another copy, unresolved V genes explain less than half of these, and the others have no known cause. The sample table contains about 75,000 clones; only one count was recorded for about 94% of them. The top ten constitute less than 0.15% of the sample.

This material consisted of CD4+ T cells from peripheral blood mononuclear cells, taken after pregnancy. The sequence was collected from a female donor with multiple sclerosis, enrolled in a pregnancy study. The chain is made from TRBV7-2 and TRBJ1-3; the D gene is not confidently resolved. The nucleotides read TGTGCCAGCAGCTTAGGAGGGCCTAAGAGCTCTGGAAACACCATATATTTT. Protein translation: CASSLGGPKSSGNTIYF.